The rows below give T cell receptor beta chains drawn from one sample of a study of a mutant IDH1 vaccine in newly diagnosed glioma. This table comes from immunoSEQ multiplex PCR, and its TCRdb copy is limited to in-frame clones, with some not included. The sample has about 38,000 clones, 75% to 85% seen once. This specimen was PBMCs, taken from a glioma patient treated with radiotherapy, temozolomide or both. Receptors originate from a man between 40 and 49 years old with glioma. Some clones in this sample may be carry-over from other donors' samples. The CDR3 runs from the conserved cysteine through the conserved F or W. Fields, in order: clone size, J gene, D gene, V gene, CDR3 DNA, CDR3 protein. A D gene is named only where the DNA matches it firmly. For some rows the clone size is stated as once, few or many, or as a class when expanded; others skip it.

clone_size: .; j_call: TRBJ1-5; d_call: .; v_call: TRBV29-1; cdr3_nt: TGCAGCGTTGAATTCAACGGACGCAATCAGCCCCAGCATTTT; cdr3_aa: CSVEFNGRNQPQHF
clone_size: .; j_call: TRBJ2-5; d_call: .; v_call: TRBV9; cdr3_nt: TGTGCCAGCAGCTTCGGGGGCACAGAGACCCAGTACTTC; cdr3_aa: CASSFGGTETQYF
clone_size: medium-sized; j_call: TRBJ2-7; d_call: .; v_call: TRBV5-4; cdr3_nt: TGTGCCAGCAGCTTGGGTGTCTCCTACGAGCAGTACTTC; cdr3_aa: CASSLGVSYEQYF
clone_size: .; j_call: TRBJ1-2; d_call: TRBD1; v_call: TRBV7-2; cdr3_nt: TGTGCCAGCAGCCTAGGACAGGGCAACTATGGCTACACCTTC; cdr3_aa: CASSLGQGNYGYTF
clone_size: .; j_call: TRBJ2-7; d_call: TRBD1; v_call: TRBV15; cdr3_nt: TGTGCCACCAGCAGAGAGGGGACAGGGTTTGACGAGCAGTACTTC; cdr3_aa: CATSREGTGFDEQYF
clone_size: .; j_call: TRBJ2-5; d_call: .; v_call: TRBV2; cdr3_nt: TGTGCCAGCAGTGGTGGCAGGGGCTTGGAGACCCAGTACTTC; cdr3_aa: CASSGGRGLETQYF
clone_size: .; j_call: TRBJ1-4; d_call: .; v_call: TRBV4-3; cdr3_nt: TGCGCCAGCAGCCAAGATCGCGACTCCTCCATGGGACTGTTTTTT; cdr3_aa: CASSQDRDSSMGLFF
clone_size: .; j_call: TRBJ1-1; d_call: .; v_call: TRBV19; cdr3_nt: TGTGCCAGTAGGACCAACTTTAACACTGAAGCTTTCTTT; cdr3_aa: CASRTNFNTEAFF
clone_size: .; j_call: TRBJ1-1; d_call: .; v_call: TRBV10-3; cdr3_nt: TGTGCCATCAGTGAGCAGGGGATAGGGACTGAAGCTTTCTTT; cdr3_aa: CAISEQGIGTEAFF
clone_size: .; j_call: TRBJ1-1; d_call: .; v_call: TRBV25-1; cdr3_nt: TGTGCCACCCCAAGTGGGCGGAGCACTGAAGCTTTCTTT; cdr3_aa: CATPSGRSTEAFF
clone_size: few; j_call: TRBJ1-1; d_call: .; v_call: TRBV7-9; cdr3_nt: TGTGCCAGCAGCTCGATGACCTATAAAGCTTTCTTT; cdr3_aa: CASSSMTYKAFF